The 28 T cell receptor beta chains reported below all come from one sample, sequenced in a study of cytomegalovirus exposure and HLA in healthy donors. Primers included in the PCR were 60 Vbeta and 13 Jbeta primers. Profiled with immunoSEQ multiplex PCR; TCRdb holds only in-frame clones, not every one. This table has 110,000 or so clones, 76% appearing once. Sequencing used PBMCs. The receptors were sampled from a woman in her 40s in good health and CMV-seropositive.

This sequence joins TRBV6-1 and TRBJ1-4, with no clear D. Looked up from germline, CDR1 is MNHNS and CDR2 is SASEGT. The V end was cut by 6 bases, the J end by 8 bases, with 10 bases between. The CDR3 totals 12 residues. The CDR3 region has the DNA TGTGCCAGCAGGGAGGCCGAGGAAAAACTGTTTTTT. It codes for CASREAEEKLFF.

The rearrangement uses TRBV5-1 and TRBJ2-3; 12 nucleotides align to TRBD2. Unmatched junction bases numbered 4, after V lost 2 bases and J lost 6 bases. Germline CDR1 is SGHRS and CDR2 is YFSETQ. The CDR3 spans 15 residues. The chain's CDR3 is CASSLRLAGEDTQYF. Here the CDR3 DNA reads TGCGCCAGCAGCTTACGACTAGCGGGGGAGGATACGCAGTATTTT.

This clone showed up just a few times. The CDR3 sequence: CASSLESGGVGGGYTF. The DNA for the CDR3 is TGTGCCAGCAGCTTAGAGTCAGGGGGCGTAGGTGGTGGCTACACCTTC. The V and J genes are TRBV7-2 and TRBJ1-2; 8 bases agree with TRBD1. With 1 base clipped from V and 7 bases from J, the junction kept 11 bases outside the gene matches. This CDR3 comprises 16 residues. CDR1 is SGHTA, CDR2 FQGNSA, per germline.

V is TRBV27 and J is TRBJ1-2; D remains unclear. V gave up 6 bases and J gave up 1 base, with 9 bases separating them. Per the germline V gene, CDR1 is MNHEY and CDR2 is SMNVEV (reference sequence). The CDR3 consists of 13 residues. CDR3 loop: CASRLARNYGYTF. CDR3 sequence (DNA): TGTGCCAGCAGACTCGCACGTAACTATGGCTACACCTTC.

The rearrangement uses TRBV11-2 and TRBJ2-7; 7 positions agree with TRBD1. Trimming took 5 bases from V and 1 from J; bases not matched to a gene: 5. The germline V gene encodes CDR1 SGHAT and CDR2 FQNNGV. The CDR3 extends over 14 amino acids. CDR3 protein: CASSQGTASYEQYF. Written as DNA, the CDR3 is TGTGCCAGCAGCCAAGGGACAGCTTCCTACGAGCAGTACTTC. Using reference TRBV11-2 and TRBJ2-7 for the parts outside the CDR3, the full variable domain is EAGVAQSPRYKIIEKRQSVAFWCNPISGHATLYWYQQILGQGPKLLIQFQNNGVVDDSQLPKDRFSAERLKGVDSTLKIQPAKLEDSAVYLCASSQGTASYEQYFGPGTRLTVT.

The genes are TRBV19 and TRBJ2-7; 7 nucleotides match TRBD1. V shed 7 bases, J shed 1 base, and the junction held 1 base outside the gene matches. Per the germline V gene, CDR1 is LNHDA and CDR2 is SQIVND (reference sequence). The CDR3 has 12 residues. The CDR3 nucleotides read TGTGCCAGTACGGACAGGTCCTACGAGCAGTACTTC. Residues: CASTDRSYEQYF.

The chain joins TRBV12-2 to TRBJ2-7; TRBD2 reflects the table's D call only, with no check against the DNA. TRBV12-2 is shown as a pseudogene. This CDR3 has 15 amino acids. The CDR3 loop is CATLHPGTSRYEQYF. DNA for the CDR3: TGTGCAACCCTACATCCCGGGACTAGCAGATACGAGCAGTACTTC.

The V call is TRBV30, the J call TRBJ1-5; D may be TRBD1 (5 bases). Germline CDR1 is GTSNPN and CDR2 is SVGIG (reference sequence). The CDR3 spans 15 residues. Trimming stripped 0 bases from V and 6 bases from J, with 15 bases between. The CDR3 coding sequence is TGTGCCTGGAGTGTAATGGGGGGGGTGGGTCAGCCCCAGCATTTT. It translates to CAWSVMGGVGQPQHF.

The chain joins TRBV19 to TRBJ1-1; weak D call: TRBD1 (6 bases). The germline CDR1 and CDR2 sequences are LNHDA and SQIVND (reference sequence). The germline V and J ends were trimmed by 9 bases and 2 bases, with 10 bases remaining between them. The CDR3 covers 12 residues. CDR3 DNA: TGTGCCAGCAAACAGGGAAACACTGAAGCTTTCTTT. Translated, it gives CASKQGNTEAFF. Together with reference TRBV19 and TRBJ1-1, the CDR3 gives the full variable domain: DGGITQSPKYLFRKEGQNVTLSCEQNLNHDAMYWYRQDPGQGLRLIYYSQIVNDFQKGDIAEGYSVSREKKESFPLTVTSAQKNPTAFYLCASKQGNTEAFFGQGTRLTVV.

V is TRBV6-1 and J is TRBJ1-5; D is undetermined. This CDR3 comprises 14 residues. CDR1 MNHNS and CDR2 SASEGT come from the germline V gene. The germline V and J ends were trimmed by 6 bases and 0 bases, with 9 bases remaining between them. For the CDR3, the DNA is TGTGCCAGCAGAGTCGACTATAGCAATCAGCCCCAGCATTTT. This encodes CASRVDYSNQPQHF.

The rearrangement uses TRBV7-6 and TRBJ2-3, with 8 bases matching TRBD1. The trim removed 3 bases at V and 8 bases at J, leaving 7 bases unmatched. The length of the CDR3 is 14 residues. The germline V gene encodes CDR1 SGHVS and CDR2 FNYEAQ. The CDR3 loop reads CASSLDRAGVTQYF. The DNA for the CDR3 is TGTGCCAGCAGCTTGGACAGGGCAGGGGTTACGCAGTATTTT.

This clone showed up just once. V and J are TRBV5-1 and TRBJ2-2, with D perhaps matching TRBD2 (7 bases). This CDR3 region has 15 residues. V was pared by 1 base and J by 5 bases, with 12 bases between. Germline V lookup: CDR1 SGHRS, CDR2 YFSETQ. The CDR3 sequence: CASSLTGGPTGELFF. The DNA of the CDR3 is TGCGCCAGCAGCTTGACGGGGGGCCCAACCGGGGAGCTGTTTTTT.

The chain carries TRBV6-5 and TRBJ1-2; D is perhaps TRBD1 (6 bases). Germline V CDR1 and CDR2: MNHEY, SVGAGI. V gave up 6 bases and J gave up 1 base, with 12 bases separating them. This CDR3 is 14 amino acids long. DNA of the CDR3: TGTGCCAGCAGGGGGGACACATATAACTATGGCTACACCTTC. Amino acids: CASRGDTYNYGYTF.

V is TRBV5-1 and J is TRBJ2-1; 12 bases map to TRBD1. Germline CDR1 reads SGHRS; CDR2 reads YFSETQ. Trimming cost V 4 bases and J 9 bases; bases outside gene matches: 8. The CDR3 consists of 15 residues. The CDR3 loop is CASSPGTGGTGEQFF. CDR3 DNA sequence: TGCGCCAGCAGCCCCGGGACAGGGGGCACGGGTGAGCAGTTCTTC.

V and J are TRBV5-1 and TRBJ1-6; 10 nucleotides match TRBD1. The trim removed 4 bases at V and 10 bases at J, leaving 5 bases unmatched. CDR3 length: 14 residues. The germline gives CDR1 SGHRS, CDR2 YFSETQ. The CDR3 protein is CASSVTGGDSPLHF. The CDR3, as DNA: TGCGCCAGCAGCGTGACAGGGGGCGACTCACCCCTCCACTTT.

This chain uses TRBV5-1 with TRBJ1-4; 10 bases align to TRBD1. The CDR3 length is 15 residues. V dropped 4 bases and J dropped 6; count of bases not matched to a gene: 6. In germline, CDR1 is SGHRS, CDR2 YFSETQ. The DNA for the CDR3 is TGCGCCAGCAGCCAACCGGGACAGGGGTATGAAAAACTGTTTTTT. This sequence encodes CASSQPGQGYEKLFF.

The chain joins TRBV6-1 to TRBJ1-1; D is possibly TRBD1 (5 bases). The CDR3 totals 14 residues. The V and J ends lost 4 bases and 3 bases respectively, with 12 bases between them. Germline V CDR1 and CDR2: MNHNS, SASEGT. In DNA, the CDR3 is TGTGCCAGCAGTGTTTGGGGGAGGGACACTGAAGCTTTCTTT. This encodes CASSVWGRDTEAFF.

J is TRBJ2-5 and V is TRBV7-9; the D gene is possibly TRBD2 (6 bases). Germline CDR1 and CDR2: SEHNR and FQNEAQ (reference sequence). The CDR3 consists of 16 residues. V was pared by 3 bases and J by 1 base, with 15 bases between. This chain's CDR3 is CASSFGGLIPQETQYF. CDR3 in DNA: TGTGCCAGCAGCTTCGGGGGACTCATCCCCCAAGAGACCCAGTACTTC.

This clone was counted between two and nine times. The CDR3 DNA is TGTGCCAGCAGCCAACAGGGGAGCGGAAACACCATATATTTT. As protein: CASSQQGSGNTIYF. This chain uses TRBV6-6 with TRBJ1-3; 7 bases line up with TRBD1. The CDR3 runs 14 residues. CDR1 is MNHNY, CDR2 SVGAGI, per germline (reference sequence). V lost 6 bases and J lost 4; bases outside the gene matches: 6.

V gene TRBV25-1 combines with J gene TRBJ1-2, with D maybe TRBD1 (6 bases). From germline, CDR1 is MGHDK and CDR2 SYGVNS. The CDR3 runs 12 residues. Trimming took 4 bases from V and 8 from J, leaving 11 bases between them. CDR3 sequence reads: CASSVGQWGYTF. CDR3 DNA: TGTGCCAGCAGTGTCGGACAGTGGGGCTACACCTTC.

This chain joins TRBV6-1 and TRBJ1-1; 7 bases fit TRBD1. The V and J ends lost 8 bases and 0 bases, in that order; junction bases with no gene match: 6. CDR3 size: 14 residues. The germline V gene has CDR1 MNHNS and CDR2 SASEGT. The CDR3 DNA is TGTGCCAGCCAGCTCGACAGGGTGAACACTGAAGCTTTCTTT. Protein sequence: CASQLDRVNTEAFF.

The chain has TRBV10-3 and TRBJ2-1, with TRBD1 as a possible D gene (5 bases). CDR1 is ENHRY and CDR2 is SYGVKD in the germline V gene. This CDR3 has 14 amino acids. The V end was cut by 5 bases, the J end by 5 bases, with 13 bases between. The CDR3 spells CAISYTDSNNEQFF. Here the CDR3 DNA reads TGTGCCATCAGTTATACTGACAGCAACAATGAGCAGTTCTTC.

The gene calls are TRBV4-2 and TRBJ1-1, with D perhaps matching TRBD1 (6 bases). Deletions cut 2 bases from V and 1 base from J, with 14 bases between. Germline V gene data show CDR1 as LGHNA and CDR2 as YNFKEQ. The CDR3 contains 16 residues. The CDR3, as DNA: TGTGCCAGCAGCCAAAGACAGGACATACCGAACACTGAAGCTTTCTTT. Its protein is CASSQRQDIPNTEAFF.

J is TRBJ1-1 and V is TRBV6-1; tentative D call: TRBD1 (5 bases). Trimming shortened V by 2 bases and J by 6 bases, and 13 bases separated the two germline ends. Looked up from germline, CDR1 is MNHNS and CDR2 is SASEGT. CDR3 length: 14 amino acids. The CDR3 reads CASSEPRPGAEAFF. The CDR3 DNA sequence: TGTGCCAGCAGTGAACCCCGACCGGGGGCTGAAGCTTTCTTT.

This clone has only one observation. The rearrangement joins TRBV5-4 to TRBJ2-2; 7 positions match TRBD1. This CDR3 is 16 amino acids long. The V segment lost 4 bases and the J segment 5 bases; nucleotides outside the gene matches: 11. CDR1 and CDR2 (germline): SGHNT, YYREEE (reference sequence). CDR3 residues: CASSKQGQLRTGELFF. The CDR3 DNA reads TGTGCCAGCAGCAAACAGGGACAGTTGAGAACCGGGGAGCTGTTTTTT.

The chain uses TRBV7-2 and TRBJ2-5; 10 nucleotides align to TRBD2. The germline gives CDR1 SGHTA, CDR2 FQGNSA. V trimming: 5 bases; J trimming: 13 bases; junction bases outside the gene matches: 13. The length of the CDR3 is 14 residues. CDR3 nucleotide sequence: TGTGCCAGCAGCCTTGACCTAGCGGGGGCCCTGCTGTACTTC. Its protein product is CASSLDLAGALLYF.

The genes are TRBV2 and TRBJ1-1, with D maybe TRBD1 (5 bases). Deletions cut 7 bases from V and 1 base from J, with 13 bases between. The CDR3 runs to 14 residues. Germline V gene lookup returns CDR1 SNHLY and CDR2 FYNNEI. The CDR3 DNA reads as TGTGCCAGCAAATCACAGGTCCCGAACACTGAAGCTTTCTTT. Encoded protein: CASKSQVPNTEAFF.

As for this clone: Its ends do not fully match the called genes, so a read error is possible. The chain carries TRBV7-7 and TRBJ1-3; the match to TRBD1 covers 7 bases. Germline V gives CDR1 SSHAT, CDR2 FNYEAQ (reference sequence). CDR3 size: 15 residues. The CDR3: CASSFSGQPGNTIYF. CDR3 DNA: TGTGCTAGCAGCTTCTCGGGACAGCCTGGAAACACCATATATTTT.